This passage covers 24 T cell receptor beta chains from one sample sequenced in a study of blood T cell repertoires in COVID-19. Data came from immunoSEQ multiplex PCR; TCRdb stores just in-frame clones and leaves some out. This table holds fewer than 300,000 clones, approximately 81% found once. Sequencing was performed on PBMCs or T cells enriched from blood (not recorded which). The receptors come from a woman between 45 and 60 years old who had recovered from COVID-19.

CDR3 in amino acids: CSVEETANTEAFF. CDR3 in DNA: TGCAGCGTTGAGGAAACAGCGAACACTGAAGCTTTCTTT. The V gene is TRBV29-1, the J gene TRBJ1-1; D is uncertain. CDR1 and CDR2 from the germline V gene are SQVTM and ANQGSEA. The CDR3 length is 13 residues. With 3 bases removed from V and 1 base from J, the gap between germline ends came to 9 bases. The variable domain in full, with the rest retrieved from reference TRBV29-1 and TRBJ1-1, is SAVISQKPSRDICQRGTSLTIQCQVDSQVTMMFWYRQQPGQSLTLIATANQGSEATYESGFVIDKFPISRPNLTFSTLTVSNMSPEDSSIYLCSVEETANTEAFFGQGTRLTVV.

The chain recombines TRBV6-4 with TRBJ2-3, with TRBD2 matching 10 bases. This CDR3 has 16 residues. From germline, CDR1 is MRHNA and CDR2 SNTAGT. J was trimmed by 0 bases and V by 1 base; bases with no gene match: 1. Written as DNA, the CDR3 is TGTGCCAGCAGTGACTTAGCGGGGGGAAGCACAGATACGCAGTATTTT. Its protein is CASSDLAGGSTDTQYF.

The DNA for the CDR3 is TGTGCCAGCAGCTTGGTGAATAGGGGGCAGGGATTAGACGAGCAGTACTTC. Translating gives CASSLVNRGQGLDEQYF. V is TRBV5-6 and J is TRBJ2-7; 7 bases are shared with TRBD1. The CDR3 has 17 amino acids. Germline V gene data show CDR1 as SGHDT and CDR2 as YYEEEE. Unmatched junction bases numbered 14, after V lost 0 bases and J lost 5 bases.

This sequence joins TRBV7-9 and TRBJ1-1; 7 bases fit TRBD1. This CDR3 comprises 15 residues. The junction had 7 bases not matched to a gene; V was cut back by 5 bases and J by 1 base. The V gene's germline CDR1 is SEHNR and CDR2 FQNEAQ (reference sequence). CDR3 sequence (DNA): TGTGCCAGCAGCGGATACGGGACAGCGAACACTGAAGCTTTCTTT. Protein product: CASSGYGTANTEAFF.

V gene TRBV2 combines with J gene TRBJ1-2; D gene ambiguous. The CDR3 is 12 amino acids. Deletions cut 7 bases from V and 4 bases from J, with 10 bases between. Germline V gene data show CDR1 as SNHLY and CDR2 as FYNNEI. CDR3: CASTEGGYGYTF. CDR3 nucleotides: TGTGCCAGCACCGAGGGTGGCTATGGCTACACCTTC.

The chain has TRBV5-4 and TRBJ2-3; no reliable D call. The V gene's germline CDR1 is SGHNT and CDR2 YYREEE (reference sequence). Trimming stripped 4 bases from V and 14 bases from J, with 20 bases between. This CDR3 region has 13 residues. The CDR3 DNA reads as TGTGCCAGCAGCCCTGAGCGAGAGGCCCCGGCGTATTTT. It is translated as CASSPEREAPAYF.

This chain joins TRBV4-1 and TRBJ1-5; 9 bases agree with TRBD1. This CDR3 contains 18 residues. CDR1 is MGHRA, CDR2 YSYEKL, per germline. J was trimmed by 7 bases and V by 4 bases; bases with no gene match: 17. CDR3 nucleotide sequence: TGCGCCAGCAGCCTACTTACCCCGGGACAGGGTAAATGGCAGCCCCAGCATTTT. Protein sequence: CASSLLTPGQGKWQPQHF.

The genes are TRBV28 and TRBJ1-1; D is perhaps TRBD1 (5 bases). Germline CDR1 is MDHEN and CDR2 is SYDVKM. V lost 6 bases and J 9 bases, leaving 14 bases between the germline ends. The CDR3 has 12 residues. The CDR3 region has the DNA TGTGCCAGCAGCATAAAACGGGGGAAAGCTTTCTTT. It yields the protein CASSIKRGKAFF.

J is TRBJ1-5 and V is TRBV27, with a possible D match to TRBD1 (5 bases). Germline assignment: CDR1 MNHEY and CDR2 SMNVEV (reference sequence). Trimming pared 4 bases from V and 7 bases from J, leaving 20 bases between. There are 16 residues in the CDR3. DNA for the CDR3: TGTGCCAGCAGTTCTACCCGGCAGGGAGGATGGCAGCCCCAGCATTTT. Translated: CASSSTRQGGWQPQHF.

The genes are TRBV2 and TRBJ1-6, with no clear D. Trimming pared 8 bases from V and 0 bases from J, leaving 14 bases between. Germline-derived CDR1 and CDR2 are SNHLY and FYNNEI. This CDR3 comprises 16 residues. The CDR3 region has the DNA TGTGCCAGCGGGAGACCCCAAAGCTCCTATAATTCACCCCTCCACTTT. Its protein is CASGRPQSSYNSPLHF. Using reference TRBV2 and TRBJ1-6 for the parts outside the CDR3, the full variable domain is EPEVTQTPSHQVTQMGQEVILRCVPISNHLYFYWYRQILGQKVEFLVSFYNNEISEKSEIFDDQFSVERPDGSNFTLKIRSTKLEDSAMYFCASGRPQSSYNSPLHFGNGTRLTVT.

This chain links TRBV3-1 (or the pseudogene TRBV3-2) with TRBJ2-3; TRBD1 agrees at 7 bases. Germline CDR1 is LGHDT and CDR2 is YNNKEL (reference sequence). This CDR3 has 13 residues. The J segment lost 7 bases and the V segment lost 6 bases, leaving 7 bases of the junction unmatched. For the CDR3, the DNA is TGTGCCAGCAGGCGGAACAGGGGTTATACGCAGTATTTT. Protein: CASRRNRGYTQYF.

CDR3 sequence: CASSRKRGTEAFF. Written as DNA, the CDR3 is TGTGCCAGCAGTAGGAAGAGAGGCACTGAAGCTTTCTTT. The V call is TRBV6-5, the J call TRBJ1-1; D is uncertain. CDR1 MNHEY and CDR2 SVGAGI come from the germline V gene. The CDR3 spans 13 residues. V lost 5 bases and J lost 4, with 11 bases in between.

The V call is TRBV11-2, the J call TRBJ1-2; TRBD1 aligns across 7 bases. The germline V gene encodes CDR1 SGHAT and CDR2 FQNNGV. The junction had 11 bases not matched to a gene; V was cut back by 3 bases and J by 4 bases. This CDR3 contains 16 residues. The CDR3 nucleotides read TGTGCCAGCAGCTTGGGGACAGTTGAAATCGGCTATGGCTACACCTTC. This encodes CASSLGTVEIGYGYTF.

V gene TRBV28 combines with J gene TRBJ1-4; D possibly corresponds to TRBD1 (5 bases). Between the trimmed V and J ends, which lost 4 bases and 2 bases, there was a span of 8 bases. Germline V gene data show CDR1 as MDHEN and CDR2 as SYDVKM. CDR3 size: 14 residues. The CDR3 DNA follows: TGTGCCAGCAGTTCCGACAGTACTAATGAAAAACTGTTTTTT. It codes for CASSSDSTNEKLFF.

The gene calls are TRBV3-1 (or the pseudogene TRBV3-2) and TRBJ1-4, with 7 bases matching TRBD1. The germline gives CDR1 LGHDT, CDR2 YNNKEL (reference sequence). CDR3 length equals 16 residues. V was clipped by 1 base and J by 5 bases; unmatched bases: 7. The chain's CDR3 is CASSQVPGQLNEKLFF. CDR3 sequence (DNA): TGTGCCAGCAGCCAAGTTCCGGGACAGCTAAATGAAAAACTGTTTTTT.

The chain uses TRBV7-9 and TRBJ1-2; D might be TRBD1 (6 bases). V was pared by 2 bases and J by 2 bases, with 9 bases between. Germline V gives CDR1 SEHNR, CDR2 FQNEAQ (reference sequence). The CDR3 is 14 residues long. CDR3 DNA: TGTGCCAGCAGCTTATACAGGGACAACTATGGCTACACCTTC. Protein: CASSLYRDNYGYTF.

CDR3 DNA sequence: TGCGCCAGCAGCCGACAGGGAATCTCTGGAAACACCATATATTTT. This gives the protein CASSRQGISGNTIYF. The chain is built from TRBV5-1 and TRBJ1-3; 7 nucleotides align to TRBD1. Germline assignment: CDR1 SGHRS and CDR2 YFSETQ. The CDR3 consists of 15 residues. The V and J ends lost 4 bases and 0 bases, in that order; junction bases with no gene match: 4.

The chain is built from TRBV12-5 and TRBJ2-1, with a possible D match to TRBD1 (6 bases). The V end was cut by 3 bases, the J end by 4 bases, with 10 bases between. CDR1 is LGHNT, CDR2 FRNRAP, per germline. The CDR3 sequence is 14 residues long. DNA for the CDR3: TGTGCTAGTGGTTTAGGGCAGGGGTACAATGAGCAGTTCTTC. Protein sequence: CASGLGQGYNEQFF.

V gene TRBV30 combines with J gene TRBJ1-4; D gene unclear. Germline-derived CDR1 and CDR2 are GTSNPN and SVGIG (reference sequence). The V gene lost 3 bases and the J gene lost 6 bases, with 11 bases spanning the gap. This CDR3 has 13 amino acids. This chain's CDR3 is CAWRGGLHEKLFF. CDR3 nucleotides: TGTGCCTGGAGAGGCGGGCTCCATGAAAAACTGTTTTTT.

This clone was seen only once. A read error may account for a junction end that differs from germline. The rearrangement joins TRBV19 to TRBJ1-5, with 9 bases identical to TRBD1. The CDR3 sequence is 15 residues long. Germline V gives CDR1 LNHDA, CDR2 SQIVND (reference sequence). CDR3 sequence reads: CASSVDRGRNQPQHF. CDR3 sequence (DNA): TGTGCCAGTAGTGTAGACAGGGGGAGGAATCAGCCCCAGCATTTT.

J is TRBJ2-5 and V is TRBV27; 8 bases match TRBD1. V trimming: 4 bases; J trimming: 12 bases; junction bases outside the gene matches: 13. The CDR3 is 14 residues long. Per the germline V gene, CDR1 is MNHEY and CDR2 is SMNVEV (reference sequence). The CDR3: CASSSPNGGTGEYF. CDR3 bases: TGTGCCAGCAGTTCCCCGAACGGAGGGACAGGCGAGTACTTC.

The chain carries TRBV4-1 and TRBJ2-2; perhaps TRBD2 as D (5 bases). Trimming removed 1 base at V and 6 bases at J, with 12 bases between. This CDR3 is built from 15 residues. The V gene's germline CDR1 is MGHRA and CDR2 YSYEKL. The CDR3 DNA reads TGCGCCAGCAGCCAAGTACGAGGGATTGCCGGGGAGCTGTTTTTT. This gives the protein CASSQVRGIAGELFF.

The rearrangement joins TRBV4-1 to TRBJ1-2; 7 nucleotides line up with TRBD1. The CDR3 loop spans 16 amino acids. The V and J ends lost 3 bases and 0 bases, in that order; junction bases with no gene match: 7. Germline V gene sequence: CDR1 MGHRA, CDR2 YSYEKL. Written as DNA, the CDR3 is TGCGCCAGCAGCCAGTCCACAGGGGCAGCTAACTATGGCTACACCTTC. This encodes CASSQSTGAANYGYTF.

This clone was observed once. CDR3 loop: CASSPGQNNEKLFF. The CDR3 bases are TGTGCCAGCTCACCGGGACAGAATAATGAAAAACTGTTTTTT. The chain couples TRBV18 to TRBJ1-4, with 7 bases lining up with TRBD1. This CDR3 is built from 14 residues. The germline gives CDR1 KGHSH, CDR2 LQKENI. After removal of 3 bases from V and 4 bases from J, the junction contained 2 bases not matched to a gene.